This T cell receptor beta chain was identified during a study of tissue T cells after allogeneic stem cell transplantation. Regarding time point: mouse harvest day 14 after allogeneic transplant. The graft held 10^6 splenic CD5+ T cells and 10^7 T-cell-depleted bone marrow cells. Tissues came from B6→BALB/c major-mismatch GVHD mice at day 7 or 14. The assay was immunoSEQ multiplex PCR, and TCRdb's table has in-frame clones only and misses some. Of some 5,000 clones listed, approximately 31% were seen once; the top ten hold about 7%. Study-level results: Few T cell clones were shared across patients, but motif clusters showed tissue-specific shared signatures. Which tissue TCRs were alloreactive or antigen-specific was not determined. Some clones might be persisting host cells. Blood and spleen captured only part of the tissue TCR repertoire.

CDR1 is NNHNN and CDR2 is SYGAGS in the germline V gene (reference sequence). This CDR3 region has 15 residues. Unmatched junction bases numbered 5, after V lost 0 bases and J lost 2 bases. This clone was counted between two and nine times. What it binds is not known. Genes here carry mouse names. The sequence runs out 1 residue before the end of the CDR3; the remainder is reconstructed from the germline J gene. Sequenced: skin. The V call is TRBV13-2, the J call TRBJ2-7; 7 nucleotides align to TRBD2. The TCR was taken from a female BALB/c mouse given C57BL/6 T cells with graft-versus-host disease after an allogeneic hematopoietic cell transplant. CDR3 region: CASGDDLGVTYEQYF. CDR3 DNA (partial): TGTGCCAGCGGTGATGATCTGGGGGTCACCTATGAACAGTAC.